This TCR beta chain was sequenced in a study of cytomegalovirus exposure and HLA in healthy donors. General observations from the study: Later analysis suggested links between common viral pathogens and several top significant clusters. The study labeled fewer than 200 TCR beta chains cytomegalovirus-associated.

Primers: 60 Vbeta forward and 13 Jbeta reverse. Here immunoSEQ multiplex PCR was the method, and the copy in TCRdb shows in-frame clones only, minus some. Of more than 110,000 clones listed, around 75% are singletons. Regarding this clone: Its antigen is not known.

Germline V gene lookup returns CDR1 LNHNV and CDR2 YYDKDF (reference sequence). The CDR3 contains 14 residues. Deletions cut 0 bases from V and 4 bases from J, with 9 bases between. This sequence joins TRBV15 and TRBJ1-2, with no clear D. Material: PBMCs. This receptor was taken from a female donor in good health and CMV-seronegative. CDR3 in DNA: TGTGCCACCAGCAGAGAAAAACACCTCTATGGCTACACCTTC. This codes for CATSREKHLYGYTF.